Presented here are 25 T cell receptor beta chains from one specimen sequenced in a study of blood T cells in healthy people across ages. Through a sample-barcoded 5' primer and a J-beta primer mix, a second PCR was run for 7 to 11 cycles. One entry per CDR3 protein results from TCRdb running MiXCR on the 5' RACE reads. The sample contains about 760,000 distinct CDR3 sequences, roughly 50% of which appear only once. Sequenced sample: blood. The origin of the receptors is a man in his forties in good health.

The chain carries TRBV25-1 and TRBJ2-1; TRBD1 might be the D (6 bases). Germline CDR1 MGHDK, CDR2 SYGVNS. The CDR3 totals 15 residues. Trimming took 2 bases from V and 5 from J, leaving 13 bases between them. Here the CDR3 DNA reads TGTGCCAGCAGTGAAGTAAGGGCAGGGGACAATGAGCAGTTCTTC. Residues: CASSEVRAGDNEQFF.

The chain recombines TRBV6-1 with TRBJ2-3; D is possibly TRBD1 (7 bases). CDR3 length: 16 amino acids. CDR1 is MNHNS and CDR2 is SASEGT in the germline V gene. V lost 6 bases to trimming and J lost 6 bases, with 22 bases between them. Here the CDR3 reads CASRALQGGGSDTQYF. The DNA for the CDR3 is TGTGCCAGCAGGGCCCTCCAGGGGGGTGGTTCCGATACGCAGTATTTT.

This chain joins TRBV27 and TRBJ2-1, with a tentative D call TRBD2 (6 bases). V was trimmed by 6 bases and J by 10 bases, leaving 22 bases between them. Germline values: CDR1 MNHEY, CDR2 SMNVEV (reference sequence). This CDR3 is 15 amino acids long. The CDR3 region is CASSGPGLGSLEQFF. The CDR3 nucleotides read TGTGCCAGCAGCGGGCCGGGACTTGGGTCGTTAGAGCAGTTCTTC.

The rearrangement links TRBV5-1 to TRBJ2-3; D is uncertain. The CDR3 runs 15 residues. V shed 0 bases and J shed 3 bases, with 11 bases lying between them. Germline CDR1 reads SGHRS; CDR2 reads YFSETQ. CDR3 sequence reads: CASSLGAIETDTQYF. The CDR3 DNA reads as TGCGCCAGCAGCTTGGGAGCTATAGAGACAGATACGCAGTATTTT.

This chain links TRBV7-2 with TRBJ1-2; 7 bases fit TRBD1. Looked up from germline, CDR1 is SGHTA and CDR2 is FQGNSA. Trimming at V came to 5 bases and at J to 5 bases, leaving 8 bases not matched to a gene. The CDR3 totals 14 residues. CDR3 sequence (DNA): TGTGCCAGCAGCGGTGGAGACAGGGTGTATGGCTACACCTTC. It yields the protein CASSGGDRVYGYTF.

The CDR3 spells CASSPLGGAQQETQYF. The CDR3 nucleotides are TGTGCCAGCAGCCCCCTGGGGGGGGCACAACAAGAGACCCAGTACTTC. V is TRBV9 and J is TRBJ2-5; a weak D match, TRBD2 (7 bases). The V gene lost 4 bases and the J gene lost 2 bases, with 18 bases spanning the gap. The length of the CDR3 is 16 residues. CDR1 SGDLS and CDR2 YYNGEE come from the germline V gene.

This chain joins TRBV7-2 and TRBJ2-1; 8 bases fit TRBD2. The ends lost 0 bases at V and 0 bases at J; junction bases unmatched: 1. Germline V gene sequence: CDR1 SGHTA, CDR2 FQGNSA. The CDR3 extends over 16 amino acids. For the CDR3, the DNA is TGTGCCAGCAGCTTAGCACTAGCGGCCTCCTACAATGAGCAGTTCTTC. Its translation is CASSLALAASYNEQFF.

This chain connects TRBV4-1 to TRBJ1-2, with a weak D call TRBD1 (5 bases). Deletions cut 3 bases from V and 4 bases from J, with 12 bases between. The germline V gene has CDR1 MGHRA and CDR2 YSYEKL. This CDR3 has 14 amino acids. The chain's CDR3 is CASSQMTVSYGYTF. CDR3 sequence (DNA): TGCGCCAGCAGCCAGATGACAGTAAGCTATGGCTACACCTTC.

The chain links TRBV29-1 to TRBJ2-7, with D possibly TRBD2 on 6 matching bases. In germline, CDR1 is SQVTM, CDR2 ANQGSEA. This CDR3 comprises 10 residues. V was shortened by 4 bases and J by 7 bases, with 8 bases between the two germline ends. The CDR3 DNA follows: TGCAGCGTTGGCCGGGAGGAGCAGTACTTC. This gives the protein CSVGREEQYF.

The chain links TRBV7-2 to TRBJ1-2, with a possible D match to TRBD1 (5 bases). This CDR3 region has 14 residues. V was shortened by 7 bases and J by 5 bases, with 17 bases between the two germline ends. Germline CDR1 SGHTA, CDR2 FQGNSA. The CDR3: CASTLGRGSYGYTF. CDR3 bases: TGTGCCAGCACCCTAGGACGGGGGTCGTATGGCTACACCTTC.

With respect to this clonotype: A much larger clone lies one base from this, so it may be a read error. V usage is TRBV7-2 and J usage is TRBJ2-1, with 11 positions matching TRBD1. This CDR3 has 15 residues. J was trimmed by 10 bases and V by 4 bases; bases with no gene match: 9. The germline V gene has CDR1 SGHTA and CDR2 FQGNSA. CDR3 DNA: TGTGCCAGCAGCTCGGACAGGGGGCCCCCCTACGAGCAGTTCTTC. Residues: CASSSDRGPPYEQFF.

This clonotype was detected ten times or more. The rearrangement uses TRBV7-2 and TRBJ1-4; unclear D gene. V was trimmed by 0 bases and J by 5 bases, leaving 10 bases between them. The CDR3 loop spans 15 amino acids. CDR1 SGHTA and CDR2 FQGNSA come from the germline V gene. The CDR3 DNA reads TGTGCCAGCAGCTTAGCGGCCATGAAAAATGAAAAACTGTTTTTT. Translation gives CASSLAAMKNEKLFF.

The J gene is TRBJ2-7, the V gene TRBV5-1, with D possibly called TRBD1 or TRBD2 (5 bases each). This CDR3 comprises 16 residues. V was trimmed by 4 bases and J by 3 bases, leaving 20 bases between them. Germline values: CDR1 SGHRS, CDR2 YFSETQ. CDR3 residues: CASSETPGTLRYEQYF. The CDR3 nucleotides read TGCGCCAGCAGCGAAACGCCCGGGACCCTCCGCTACGAGCAGTACTTC.

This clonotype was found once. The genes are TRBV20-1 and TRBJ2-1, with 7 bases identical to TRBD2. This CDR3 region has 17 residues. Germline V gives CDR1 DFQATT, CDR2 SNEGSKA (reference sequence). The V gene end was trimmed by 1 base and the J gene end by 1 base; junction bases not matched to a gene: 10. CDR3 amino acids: CSARVGLAASSYNEQFF. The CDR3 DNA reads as TGCAGTGCTAGAGTGGGGCTAGCGGCCTCATCCTACAATGAGCAGTTCTTC.

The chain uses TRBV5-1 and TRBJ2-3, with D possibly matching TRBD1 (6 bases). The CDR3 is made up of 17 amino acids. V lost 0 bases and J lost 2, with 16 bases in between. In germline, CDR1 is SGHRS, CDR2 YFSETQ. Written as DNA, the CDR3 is TGCGCCAGCAGCTTGGAATTGGCAGGGGCGACCACAGATACGCAGTATTTT. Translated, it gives CASSLELAGATTDTQYF. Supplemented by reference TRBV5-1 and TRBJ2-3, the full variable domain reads KAGVTQTPRYLIKTRGQQVTLSCSPISGHRSVSWYQQTPGQGLQFLFEYFSETQRNKGNFPGRFSGRQFSNSRSEMNVSTLELGDSALYLCASSLELAGATTDTQYFGPGTRLTVL.

The CDR3 protein is CASRVWPEAFF. The DNA for the CDR3 is TGTGCCAGCAGGGTCTGGCCTGAAGCTTTCTTT. V usage is TRBV7-9 and J usage is TRBJ1-1, with D unclear. V lost 6 bases and J lost 6, with 8 bases in between. CDR1 SEHNR and CDR2 FQNEAQ come from the germline V gene (reference sequence). The CDR3 extends over 11 amino acids. The variable domain in full, with the rest retrieved from reference TRBV7-9 and TRBJ1-1, is DTGVSQNPRHKITKRGQNVTFRCDPISEHNRLYWYRQTLGQGPEFLTYFQNEAQLEKSRLLSDRFSAERPKGSFSTLEIQRTEQGDSAMYLCASRVWPEAFFGQGTRLTVV.

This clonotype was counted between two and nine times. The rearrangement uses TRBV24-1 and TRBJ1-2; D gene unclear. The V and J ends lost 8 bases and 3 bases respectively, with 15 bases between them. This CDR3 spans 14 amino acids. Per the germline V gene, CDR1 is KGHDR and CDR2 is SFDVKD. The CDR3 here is CATKGQGADYGYTF. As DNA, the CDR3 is TGTGCCACCAAGGGTCAAGGAGCCGACTATGGCTACACCTTC.

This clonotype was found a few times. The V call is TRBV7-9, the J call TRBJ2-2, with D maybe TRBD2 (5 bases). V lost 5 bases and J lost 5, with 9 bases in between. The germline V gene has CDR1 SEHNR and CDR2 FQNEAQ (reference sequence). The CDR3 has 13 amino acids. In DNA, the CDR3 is TGTGCCAGCAGCCCTAGCTTAACCGGGGAGCTGTTTTTT. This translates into CASSPSLTGELFF.

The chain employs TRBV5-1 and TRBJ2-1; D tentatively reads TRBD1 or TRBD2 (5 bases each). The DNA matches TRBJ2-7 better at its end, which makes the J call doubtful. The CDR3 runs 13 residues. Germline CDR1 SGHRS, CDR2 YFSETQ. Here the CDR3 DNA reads TGCGCCAGCAGCCGGGACGGAGAAGGCGAGCAGTACTTC. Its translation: CASSRDGEGEQYF.

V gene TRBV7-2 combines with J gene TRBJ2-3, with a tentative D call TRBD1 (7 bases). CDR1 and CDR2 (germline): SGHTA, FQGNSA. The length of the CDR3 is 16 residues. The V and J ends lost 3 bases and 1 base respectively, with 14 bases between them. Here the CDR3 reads CASSLRRGLGTDTQYF. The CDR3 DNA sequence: TGTGCCAGCAGCTTGAGGAGGGGGCTCGGCACAGATACGCAGTATTTT.

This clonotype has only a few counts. In nucleotides, the CDR3 is TGCGCCAGCAGTGAAGGGACAGACGTCGATGAGCAGTACTTC. This translates into CASSEGTDVDEQYF. The genes are TRBV10-2 and TRBJ2-7; TRBD1 matches at 7 bases. After removal of 3 bases from V and 7 bases from J, the junction contained 9 bases not matched to a gene. The CDR3 covers 14 residues. Germline V gives CDR1 WSHSY, CDR2 SAAADI.

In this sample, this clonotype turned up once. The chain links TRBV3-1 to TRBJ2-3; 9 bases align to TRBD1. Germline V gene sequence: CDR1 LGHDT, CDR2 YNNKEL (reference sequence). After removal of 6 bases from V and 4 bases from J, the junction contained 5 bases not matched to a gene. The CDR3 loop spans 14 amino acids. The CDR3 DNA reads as TGTGCCAGCAGAGGGACAGGGTCCGCAGATACGCAGTATTTT. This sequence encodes CASRGTGSADTQYF.

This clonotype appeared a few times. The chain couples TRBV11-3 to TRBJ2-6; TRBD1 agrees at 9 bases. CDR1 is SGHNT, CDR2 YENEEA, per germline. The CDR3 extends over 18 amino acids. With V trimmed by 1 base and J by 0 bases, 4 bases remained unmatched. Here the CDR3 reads CASSLGGTGSSGANVLTF. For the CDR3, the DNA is TGTGCCAGCAGCTTAGGTGGGACAGGGAGCTCTGGGGCCAACGTCCTGACTTTC.

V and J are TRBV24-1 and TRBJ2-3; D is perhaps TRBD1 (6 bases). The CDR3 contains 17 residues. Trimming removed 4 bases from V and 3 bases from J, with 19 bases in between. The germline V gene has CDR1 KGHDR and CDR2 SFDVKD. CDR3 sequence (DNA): TGTGCCACCAGTGACCAAACGACAGGATTGGGGACAGATACGCAGTATTTT. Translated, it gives CATSDQTTGLGTDTQYF.

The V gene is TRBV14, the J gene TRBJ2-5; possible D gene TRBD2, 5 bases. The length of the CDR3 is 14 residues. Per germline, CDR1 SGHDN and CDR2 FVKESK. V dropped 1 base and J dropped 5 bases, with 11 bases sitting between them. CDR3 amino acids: CASSQGSSFETQYF. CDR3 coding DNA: TGTGCCAGCAGCCAAGGATCTAGCTTTGAGACCCAGTACTTC. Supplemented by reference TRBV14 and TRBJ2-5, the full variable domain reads EAGVTQFPSHSVIEKGQTVTLRCDPISGHDNLYWYRRVMGKEIKFLLHFVKESKQDESGMPNNRFLAERTGGTYSTLKVQPAELEDSGVYFCASSQGSSFETQYFGPGTRLLVL.